Presented here are 3 T cell receptor beta chains from one specimen sequenced in a study of a mutant IDH1 vaccine in newly diagnosed glioma. Repertoires were generated with immunoSEQ multiplex PCR, while TCRdb's copy carries only in-frame clones and drops some. Of about 56,000 clones listed, over 70% were seen once; the top ten hold around 5%. These TCRs' antigens remain unknown. The sample's time point: week 47, end of study. Vaccination used 300 ug of mutant IDH1 20-mer peptide per dose, with topical imiquimod. The sequencing used PBMCs, collected from a glioma patient whose treatment included an IDH1 peptide vaccine. These receptors all come from a man aged 50 to 60 with glioma.

The rearrangement uses TRBV5-1 and TRBJ2-1; 8 bases align to TRBD1. The CDR3 is 13 amino acids. CDR1 SGHRS and CDR2 YFSETQ come from the germline V gene. V trimming: 6 bases; J trimming: 9 bases; junction bases outside the gene matches: 8. The CDR3 reads CASTRQGIAEQFF. CDR3 sequence (DNA): TGCGCCAGCACCCGACAGGGGATAGCTGAGCAGTTCTTC.

The V and J genes are TRBV9 and TRBJ1-4; the match to TRBD1 covers 12 bases. The CDR3 length is 18 residues. Germline V gene sequence: CDR1 SGDLS, CDR2 YYNGEE. Unmatched junction bases numbered 10, after V lost 3 bases and J lost 4 bases. The CDR3 loop is CASSEGGQGARGNEKLFF. The CDR3 coding sequence is TGTGCCAGCAGCGAGGGGGGACAGGGGGCGCGAGGTAATGAAAAACTGTTTTTT.

The V and J genes are TRBV19 and TRBJ2-2; 11 bases line up with TRBD2. V shed 8 bases, J shed 5 bases, and the junction held 7 bases outside the gene matches. CDR1 is LNHDA, CDR2 SQIVND, per germline (reference sequence). The CDR3 is 15 amino acids. CDR3: CASSLAGASTGELFF. CDR3 bases: TGTGCCAGTTCACTAGCGGGGGCTTCTACCGGGGAGCTGTTTTTT.